Below, 5 T cell receptor beta chains from the same sample are listed, as sequenced in a study of tumor-infiltrating lymphocytes in primary liver carcinoma. A primer in the constant region served to generate TCR beta cDNA from 450 to 600 ng of total RNA. ARM-PCR, slightly modified, supplied the TCR beta libraries through three nested multiplex PCR rounds. The two initial PCR rounds, around 11 cycles each, used TRBV1-TRBV30 forward and C-beta reverse primers. TCRdb reanalysed the multiplex PCR reads using MiXCR and keeps one entry per CDR3 protein. The sample shows 150,000 to 200,000 distinct CDR3 sequences, around four fifths of them seen only once. Scientists recovered RNA and DNA together from roughly 21-30 mg of unsorted bulk tissue. Sequenced: tumor tissue from primary liver carcinoma. These receptor sequences come from a man aged 35 to 55 with primary liver carcinoma and hepatitis B virus infection.

A note on this clonotype: Compared with germline, one end of the junction differs, possibly owing to a read error. The V gene is TRBV12-3 or TRBV12-4, the J gene TRBJ2-1; D perhaps matches TRBD2 (6 bases). The CDR3 is 15 amino acids. CDR3 nucleotides: TGTGCCAGCAGTTCACGTACTAGCAGATACAATGAGCAGTTATTC. This gives the protein CASSSRTSRYNEQLF.

This chain joins TRBV28 and TRBJ2-4, with 8 bases matching TRBD1. V gave up 7 bases and J gave up 4 bases; unmatched junction bases: 9. Per the germline V gene, CDR1 is MDHEN and CDR2 is SYDVKM. The CDR3 contains 15 residues. CDR3 region: CASNSQGAGKNIQYF. The CDR3 DNA reads TGTGCCAGCAACTCTCAGGGGGCGGGAAAAAACATTCAGTACTTC. Full variable domain (remainder filled in from reference TRBV28 and TRBJ2-4): DVKVTQSSRYLVKRTGEKVFLECVQDMDHENMFWYRQDPGLGLRLIYFSYDVKMKEKGDIPEGYSVSREKKERFSLILESASTNQTSMYLCASNSQGAGKNIQYFGAGTRLSVL.

Notes on this clonotype: At one boundary the junction diverges from the germline segment, which might be a read error. The chain is built from TRBV6-6 and TRBJ2-2; D gene unclear. CDR3 length equals 15 residues. CDR1 and CDR2 from the germline V gene are MNHNY and SVGAGI (reference sequence). Here the CDR3 DNA reads TGTACCAGCAGTTATACCGCCCGTAACACCGGGGAGCTGTTTTTT. It is translated as CTSSYTARNTGELFF.

This rearrangement joins TRBV5-5 to TRBJ2-1, with TRBD2 matching over 8 bases. The CDR3 runs to 15 residues. Per the germline V gene, CDR1 is SGHKS and CDR2 is YYEKEE (reference sequence). Losses at the gene ends were 4 bases for V and 10 bases for J; bases not matched to a gene: 13. As DNA, the CDR3 is TGTGCCAGCAGCGGGGGACTAGTGGGAGGAAACGAGCAGTTCTTC. Encoded protein: CASSGGLVGGNEQFF.

The V call is TRBV29-1, the J call TRBJ1-5; maybe TRBD1 (5 bases). This CDR3 contains 14 residues. Germline V gene lookup returns CDR1 SQVTM and CDR2 ANQGSEA. The CDR3 reads CSVATASKSQPQHF. Written as DNA, the CDR3 is TGCAGTGTAGCGACAGCGAGTAAAAGTCAGCCCCAGCATTTT.